A single sample gave rise to the 10 T cell receptor beta chains below, sequenced in a study of T cells in Graves' hyperthyroidism and ophthalmopathy. TCR beta CDR3 regions were amplified from RNA transcripts. First-round RT-PCR with HTBI primers amplified the TCR CDR3 region. TCRdb fed the multiplex PCR reads into MiXCR, producing one record per CDR3 protein. The profile covers nearly 750,000 distinct CDR3 sequences, with 30% to 40% appearing a single time and around 30% taken by the ten largest. Sequenced: blood. The receptors were sampled from a woman aged 35 to 49 with Graves' hyperthyroidism.

About this clonotype: Possible read error: a much larger clone is one base away. The chain carries TRBV29-1 and TRBJ2-7; no firm D call. This CDR3 is built from 13 residues. CDR1 SQVTM and CDR2 ANQGSEA come from the germline V gene. The CDR3 spells CSVEVGQPYEQCF. The CDR3 nucleotides are TGCAGCGTTGAAGTCGGGCAGCCCTACGAGCAGTGCTTC.

The genes are TRBV6-2 or TRBV6-3 and TRBJ2-7; D perhaps matches TRBD2 (6 bases). Germline CDR1 is MNHEY and CDR2 is SVGEGT. V lost 5 bases and J lost 6, with 17 bases in between. This CDR3 has 14 amino acids. The CDR3 sequence: CASSPPEGVREQYF. DNA for the CDR3: TGTGCCAGCAGTCCTCCGGAGGGAGTCCGCGAGCAGTACTTC.

The chain recombines TRBV7-9 with TRBJ2-7; no reliable D call. The CDR3 spans 15 residues. Germline CDR1 and CDR2: SEHNR and FQNEAQ (reference sequence). V was cut by 3 bases and J by 0 bases, with 12 bases left in between. Written as DNA, the CDR3 is TGTGCCAGCAGCTTGACCGATCCGAGCTCCTACGAGCAGTACTTC. The encoded protein is CASSLTDPSSYEQYF. Based on the CDR3 plus reference TRBV7-9 and TRBJ2-7, the full variable domain is DTGVSQNPRHKITKRGQNVTFRCDPISEHNRLYWYRQTLGQGPEFLTYFQNEAQLEKSRLLSDRFSAERPKGSFSTLEIQRTEQGDSAMYLCASSLTDPSSYEQYFGPGTRLTVT.

This clonotype came up many times. The rearrangement uses TRBV20-1 and TRBJ1-6; D may be TRBD1 (5 bases). V dropped 5 bases and J dropped 7 bases, with 18 bases sitting between them. This CDR3 region has 15 residues. Germline values: CDR1 DFQATT, CDR2 SNEGSKA (reference sequence). As DNA, the CDR3 is TGCAGTGCTCGGGACGTCCAAGGAAGGAATTCACCCCTCCACTTT. It specifies CSARDVQGRNSPLHF.

The sample holds many counts of this clonotype. This chain uses TRBV25-1 with TRBJ1-2; weak D call: TRBD1 (5 bases). Trimming shortened V by 3 bases and J by 4 bases, and 9 bases separated the two germline ends. CDR1 is MGHDK, CDR2 SYGVNS, per germline. There are 13 residues in the CDR3. The CDR3 sequence: CASSEGEGYGYTF. The CDR3, as DNA: TGTGCCAGCAGTGAGGGGGAGGGCTATGGCTACACCTTC.

This clonotype turned up a few times. The V and J genes are TRBV9 and TRBJ2-5; unclear D gene. Between the trimmed V and J ends, which lost 0 bases and 0 bases, there was a span of 3 bases. The CDR3 consists of 13 residues. The germline gives CDR1 SGDLS, CDR2 YYNGEE. This CDR3 reads CASSVENQETQYF. The CDR3 coding sequence is TGTGCCAGCAGCGTAGAAAACCAAGAGACCCAGTACTTC.

A few counts support this clonotype. The J gene is TRBJ1-2, the V gene TRBV12-3 or TRBV12-4; D ambiguous. Trimming took 7 bases from V and 2 from J, leaving 14 bases between them. The CDR3 is 14 residues long. The CDR3: CASKPDGENYGYTF. The CDR3 coding sequence is TGTGCCAGCAAACCCGACGGGGAGAACTATGGCTACACCTTC.

The chain uses TRBV7-8 and TRBJ2-7; 7 bases line up with TRBD1. Germline V gene sequence: CDR1 SGHVS, CDR2 FQNEAQ. This CDR3 comprises 15 residues. The junction had 9 bases not matched to a gene; V was cut back by 5 bases and J by 2 bases. The CDR3 region has the DNA TGTGCCAGCAGCCGTATACTAGGGGGCGCCTACGAGCAGTACTTC. This sequence encodes CASSRILGGAYEQYF. The variable domain in full, with the rest retrieved from reference TRBV7-8 and TRBJ2-7, is GAGVSQSPRYKVAKRGQDVALRCDPISGHVSLFWYQQALGQGPEFLTYFQNEAQLDKSGLPSDRFFAERPEGSVSTLKIQRTQQEDSAVYLCASSRILGGAYEQYFGPGTRLTVT.

The table lists this clonotype with many counts. This chain connects TRBV28 to TRBJ2-7, with D perhaps being TRBD1 or TRBD2 (5 bases each). Germline CDR1 reads MDHEN; CDR2 reads SYDVKM. V was shortened by 3 bases and J by 2 bases, with 8 bases between the two germline ends. The CDR3 has 13 residues. CDR3 in amino acids: CASSLGVPYEQYF. CDR3 bases: TGTGCCAGCAGTTTGGGGGTGCCCTACGAGCAGTACTTC.

This chain links TRBV4-3 with TRBJ2-7, with 9 bases matching TRBD1. The germline V gene encodes CDR1 LGHNA and CDR2 YSLEER. The V and J ends lost 0 bases and 3 bases, in that order; junction bases with no gene match: 3. This CDR3 spans 15 amino acids. The CDR3 region is CASSQEGTGSYEQYF. CDR3 coding DNA: TGCGCCAGCAGCCAAGAGGGGACAGGGAGCTACGAGCAGTACTTC.